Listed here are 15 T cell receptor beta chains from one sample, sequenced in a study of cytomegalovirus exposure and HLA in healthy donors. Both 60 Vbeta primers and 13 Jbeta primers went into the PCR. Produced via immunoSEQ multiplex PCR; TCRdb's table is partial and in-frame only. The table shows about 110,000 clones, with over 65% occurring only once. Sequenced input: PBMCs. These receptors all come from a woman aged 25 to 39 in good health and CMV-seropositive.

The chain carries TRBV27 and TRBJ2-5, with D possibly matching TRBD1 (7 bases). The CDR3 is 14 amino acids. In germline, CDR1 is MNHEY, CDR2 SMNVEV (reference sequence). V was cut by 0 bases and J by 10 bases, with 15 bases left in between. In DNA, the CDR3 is TGTGCCAGCAGTTTATCCCCGACAGGGAGGAACCAGTACTTC. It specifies CASSLSPTGRNQYF.

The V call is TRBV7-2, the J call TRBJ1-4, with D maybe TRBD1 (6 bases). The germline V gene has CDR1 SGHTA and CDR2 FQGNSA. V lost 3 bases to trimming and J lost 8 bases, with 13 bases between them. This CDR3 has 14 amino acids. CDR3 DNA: TGTGCCAGCAGCTTTGAACAGGGTTGGGAAAAACTGTTTTTT. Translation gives CASSFEQGWEKLFF.

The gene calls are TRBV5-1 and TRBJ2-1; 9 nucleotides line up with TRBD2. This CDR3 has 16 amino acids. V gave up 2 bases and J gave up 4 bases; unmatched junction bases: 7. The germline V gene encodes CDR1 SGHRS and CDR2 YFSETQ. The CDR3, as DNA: TGCGCCAGCAGCTTTGACACTAGCGGGCTTTACAATGAGCAGTTCTTC. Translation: CASSFDTSGLYNEQFF.

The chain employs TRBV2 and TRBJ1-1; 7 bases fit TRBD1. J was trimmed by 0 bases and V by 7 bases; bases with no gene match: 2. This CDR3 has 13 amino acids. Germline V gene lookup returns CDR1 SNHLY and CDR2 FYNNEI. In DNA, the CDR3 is TGTGCCAGCAAGGGACAGATGAACACTGAAGCTTTCTTT. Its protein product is CASKGQMNTEAFF.

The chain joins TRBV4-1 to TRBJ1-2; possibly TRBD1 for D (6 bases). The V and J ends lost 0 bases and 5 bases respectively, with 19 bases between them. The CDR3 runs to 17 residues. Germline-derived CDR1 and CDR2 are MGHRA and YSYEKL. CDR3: CASSQDPRAGDYYGYTF. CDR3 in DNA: TGCGCCAGCAGCCAAGATCCCAGGGCAGGGGACTATTATGGCTACACCTTC.

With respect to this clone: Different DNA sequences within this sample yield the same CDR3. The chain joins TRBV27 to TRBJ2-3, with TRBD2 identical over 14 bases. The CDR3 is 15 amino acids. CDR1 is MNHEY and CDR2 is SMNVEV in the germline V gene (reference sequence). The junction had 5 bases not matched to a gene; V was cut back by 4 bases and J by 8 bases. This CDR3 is CASSSTSGGAGTQYF. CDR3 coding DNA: TGTGCCAGCAGTTCGACTAGCGGGGGGGCCGGTACGCAGTATTTT.

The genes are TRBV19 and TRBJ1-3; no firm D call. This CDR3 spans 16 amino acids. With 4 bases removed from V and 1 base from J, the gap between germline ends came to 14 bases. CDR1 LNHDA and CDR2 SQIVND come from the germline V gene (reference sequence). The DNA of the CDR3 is TGTGCCAGTAGTACCTACGTGGGAGGATCTGGAAACACCATATATTTT. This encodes CASSTYVGGSGNTIYF.

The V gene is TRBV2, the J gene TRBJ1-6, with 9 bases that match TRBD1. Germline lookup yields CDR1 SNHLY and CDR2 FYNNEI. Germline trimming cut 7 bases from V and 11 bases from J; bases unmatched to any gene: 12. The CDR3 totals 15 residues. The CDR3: CASKKWTGEGTPLHF. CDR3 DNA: TGTGCCAGCAAAAAATGGACAGGGGAAGGTACACCCCTCCACTTT.

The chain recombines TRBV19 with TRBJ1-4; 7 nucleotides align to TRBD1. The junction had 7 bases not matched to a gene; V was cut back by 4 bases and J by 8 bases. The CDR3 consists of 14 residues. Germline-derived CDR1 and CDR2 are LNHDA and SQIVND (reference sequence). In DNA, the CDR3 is TGTGCCAGTAGTACCACAGGGGCGGGGGAAAAACTGTTTTTT. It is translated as CASSTTGAGEKLFF.

CDR3 loop: CASTPDFAANNEQFF. CDR3 in DNA: TGTGCCAGCACCCCCGACTTCGCTGCTAACAATGAGCAGTTCTTC. The chain carries TRBV11-3 and TRBJ2-1, with D unresolved. Trimming took off 7 bases at V and 5 bases at J, with 18 bases between the two ends. This CDR3 has 15 residues. Germline assignment: CDR1 SGHNT and CDR2 YENEEA.

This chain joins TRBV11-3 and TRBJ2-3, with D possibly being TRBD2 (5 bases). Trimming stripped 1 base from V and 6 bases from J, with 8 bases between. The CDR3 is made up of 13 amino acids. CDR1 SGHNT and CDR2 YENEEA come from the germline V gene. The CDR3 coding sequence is TGTGCCAGCAGCTTAGCGGGATCGGATACGCAGTATTTT. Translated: CASSLAGSDTQYF.

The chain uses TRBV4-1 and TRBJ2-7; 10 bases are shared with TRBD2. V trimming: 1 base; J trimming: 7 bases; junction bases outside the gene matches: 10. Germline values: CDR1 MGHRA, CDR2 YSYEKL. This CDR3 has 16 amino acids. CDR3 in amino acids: CASSQGPAGGPYEQYF. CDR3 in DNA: TGCGCCAGCAGCCAAGGGCCAGCGGGAGGGCCATATGAGCAGTACTTC.

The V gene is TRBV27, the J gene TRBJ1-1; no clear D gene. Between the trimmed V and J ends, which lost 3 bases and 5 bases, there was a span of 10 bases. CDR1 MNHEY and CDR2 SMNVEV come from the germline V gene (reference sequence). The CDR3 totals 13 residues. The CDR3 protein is CASSLGVSTEAFF. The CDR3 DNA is TGTGCCAGCAGTTTGGGCGTTTCTACTGAAGCTTTCTTT.

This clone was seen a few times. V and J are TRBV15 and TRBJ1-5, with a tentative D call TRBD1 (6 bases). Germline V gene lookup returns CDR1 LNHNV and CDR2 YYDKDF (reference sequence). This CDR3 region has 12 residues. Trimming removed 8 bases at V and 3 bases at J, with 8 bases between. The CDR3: CATSGANQPQHF. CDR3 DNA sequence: TGTGCCACCTCAGGGGCCAATCAGCCCCAGCATTTT.

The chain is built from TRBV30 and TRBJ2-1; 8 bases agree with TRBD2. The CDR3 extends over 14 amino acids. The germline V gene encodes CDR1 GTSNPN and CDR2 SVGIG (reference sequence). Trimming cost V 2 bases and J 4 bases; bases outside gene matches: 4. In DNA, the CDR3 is TGTGCCTGGAGTACCAGCGGGGGTTACAATGAGCAGTTCTTC. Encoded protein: CAWSTSGGYNEQFF. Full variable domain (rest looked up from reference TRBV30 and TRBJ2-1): SQTIHQWPATLVQPVGSPLSLECTVEGTSNPNLYWYRQAAGRGLQLLFYSVGIGQISSEVPQNLSASRPQDRQFILSSKKLLLSDSGFYLCAWSTSGGYNEQFFGPGTRLTVL.